The present TCR beta chain was sequenced within a study of fetal regulatory T cell absence and autoimmunity. The study, taken as a whole, reports: Cord blood and pancreas showed broadly similar TRB gene family usage.

V was clipped by 2 bases and J by 4 bases, with 7 bases between them. The CDR3 has 13 residues. From germline, CDR1 is SGHDT and CDR2 YYEEEE. Concerning this clone itself: Its antigen remains unidentified.

Profiled with immunoSEQ multiplex PCR; TCRdb holds only in-frame clones, not every one. The profile shows more than 90,000 clones, roughly 70% of them singletons. V usage is TRBV5-6 and J usage is TRBJ1-5; D not resolved. The sample was pancreas tissue. This receptor was identified in a male donor with IPEX syndrome. In DNA form, the CDR3 reads TGTGCCAGCAGCTTCAGGCAAAATCAGCCCCAGCATTTT. Protein: CASSFRQNQPQHF.